Listed here is a single TCR beta chain. This clone was seen a handful of times. Its antigen is unknown. No clone much larger than this one lies a single base away; base qualities are absent. The data were taken from a study of T cells in localized non-small cell lung cancer (dated by TCRdb to about 2020). Looking at the study overall: T cell repertoires of a few hundred early-stage NSCLC patients were analyzed, with tumors being compared against uninvolved tumor-adjacent lungs. A mean age of around 66 years was recorded for the NSCLC patients, of whom roughly 130 were male and around 100 were female. The cohort comprised approximately 240 treatment-naïve NSCLC patients with resected, localized lung tumors. Beyond this particular receptor, the publication reports: The highest T cell clonality was observed in uninvolved tumor-adjacent lung, where clonality exceeded that of tumor, suggesting that antigenic responses were more focused in uninvolved tumor-adjacent lung. Longer overall survival was associated with higher T cell density in blood, whereas shorter survival was associated with higher clonality in adjacent lung. Because the study design was exploratory, TCR variables were selected using unadjusted p-values without false-discovery rate correction. Because multi-region tumor sequencing was not done, intratumor heterogeneity could not be ruled out. Of the top 100 tumor clones, a median of around 57 were detected in paired uninvolved adjacent lung; around 27 were also among that lung's top 100.

The immunoSEQ Assay was used to sequence TCR beta CDR3 regions from DNA. Under the source paper's analysis protocol: To compute T cell density, TCR beta template counts were normalized to usable DNA, which was estimated by amplifying housekeeping genes. Richness was estimated using the preseqR package, with extrapolation to 400,000 templates for PBMC samples and to 120,000 templates for tissue samples. Clonality was defined by subtracting Pielou's evenness from one. Tissue-enriched TCRs were identified through differential abundance testing performed on productive amino-acid clonotypes, with a minimum total count of 5 and an alpha of 0.1. The Jaccard Index and the Morisita Overlap Index were used to measure repertoire overlap between compartments. TCR beta CDR3s were clustered by GLIPH together with public tetramer-defined viral CDR3s, and at least three viral sequences plus V-gene enrichment were required for viral motifs. TCRdb mirrors the immuneACCESS table, restricted to in-frame sequences. Some clones are absent from its copies; in checked studies, under half trace to an unresolved V gene, and the reason for the others is unknown. V, J and clone size are those of that table, while D and trimming were read from the DNA. The sample data list about 17,000 clones, and 83% of these were observed just once. The ten biggest clones cover roughly 36% of the sample.

At diagnosis, peripheral blood, uninvolved tumor-adjacent lung and tumor were collected and stored as a combination of fresh-frozen and FFPE material. Blood samples were analyzed as peripheral blood mononuclear cells for TCR repertoire profiling. The germline V gene encodes CDR1 SGHTA and CDR2 FQGTGA. The junction shows trimming of 5 bases on V and 4 bases on J, plus 5 bases between the germline ends. The CDR3 spans 12 residues, from the cysteine through the phenylalanine. CDR3 DNA is the only sequence kept; it has 36 bases, read in frame from the first base. Recombination joined TRBV7-3 with TRBJ2-2; no confident D gene assignment can be made. The specimen comprised peripheral blood, sampled before any cancer treatment. The receptor was isolated from a male donor older than 55 with stage III lung adenocarcinoma. The CDR3 protein: CASSPSTGELFF. Read as DNA, the sequence is TGTGCCAGCAGCCCCTCCACCGGGGAGCTGTTTTTT.